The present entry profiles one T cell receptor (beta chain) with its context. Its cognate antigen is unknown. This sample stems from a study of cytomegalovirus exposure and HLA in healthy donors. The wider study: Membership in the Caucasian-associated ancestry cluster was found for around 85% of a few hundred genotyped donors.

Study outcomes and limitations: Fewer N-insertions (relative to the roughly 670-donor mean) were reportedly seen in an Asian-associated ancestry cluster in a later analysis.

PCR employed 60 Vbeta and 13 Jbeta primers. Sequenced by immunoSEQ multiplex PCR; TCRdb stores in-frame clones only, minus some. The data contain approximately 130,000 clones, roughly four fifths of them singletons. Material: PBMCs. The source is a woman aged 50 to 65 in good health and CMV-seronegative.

In nucleotides, the CDR3 is TGTGCCAGCAGCTTAGCCCCCCAGGGGGCAAGGAGTGGAAACACCATATATTTT. As protein: CASSLAPQGARSGNTIYF. The chain links TRBV7-6 to TRBJ1-3, with 8 bases aligning to TRBD1. The V gene end was trimmed by 0 bases and the J gene end by 3 bases; junction bases not matched to a gene: 10. The CDR3 consists of 18 residues. Germline CDR1 reads SGHVS; CDR2 reads FNYEAQ. Combining the CDR3 with reference TRBV7-6 and TRBJ1-3 gives the whole variable domain GAGVSQSPRYKVTKRGQDVALRCDPISGHVSLYWYRQALGQGPEFLTYFNYEAQQDKSGLPNDRFSAERPEGSISTLTIQRTEQRDSAMYRCASSLAPQGARSGNTIYFGEGSWLTVV.